This T cell receptor (beta chain) emerged from a study of CD8 T cell repertoires and HIV-1 epitope variants. Turning to the study itself: Controls were a CMV, EBV and flu peptide pool, Ebola AY9 negative control, and no-peptide well. Separate from the cultures, 1M uncultured T cells served as baseline. Study conclusions and caveats: Fewer than ten TCR beta clonotypes were antigen-specific, six apparently recognizing autologous or escape variants.

This table comes from immunoSEQ multiplex PCR, and its TCRdb copy is limited to in-frame clones, with some not included. The table lists about 95,000 clones, just under 75% of them singletons, with around a quarter in the top ten. About this clone itself: Its antigen is unknown.

CDR1 MNHNY and CDR2 SVGAGI come from the germline V gene (reference sequence). The CDR3 sequence is 15 residues long. Trimming took 7 bases from V and 1 from J, leaving 16 bases between them. The chain combines TRBV6-6 with TRBJ2-5, with no clear D. The source material was uncultured baseline CD8+ T cells from peripheral blood mononuclear cells (PBMCs). The receptor's source is a male donor with HIV. This chain's CDR3 is CASKPRGRAQETQYF. The DNA of the CDR3 is TGTGCCAGCAAACCGCGCGGCCGGGCCCAAGAGACCCAGTACTTC.